The entry that follows covers one T cell receptor beta chain sequence. Germline loops: CDR1 LNHNV, CDR2 YYDKDF (reference sequence). The CDR3 extends over 16 amino acids. Trimming removed 0 bases from V and 6 bases from J, with 15 bases in between. Treg sorting used a CD4+CD25+CD127-/low gate. MiXCR was run by TCRdb on the 5' RACE reads, yielding one entry per CDR3 protein. The sample has fewer than 65,000 distinct CDR3 sequences; about a fifth are singletons. The clonotype originates from a female donor with breast cancer. V gene TRBV15 combines with J gene TRBJ1-5, with D perhaps TRBD1 (5 bases). Sequenced sample: tumor-infiltrating Tregs sorted from the breast tumor. The CDR3 spells CATSRDTAGSGQPQHF. DNA for the CDR3: TGTGCCACCAGCAGAGATACGGCAGGGTCGGGTCAGCCCCAGCATTTT.